This T cell receptor (beta chain) was documented in a study of post-analysis software for immune sequencing data. Study findings and constraints: With TRBV5-6, TRBV5-1 and TRBV20-1 included, about five TRBV segments were more frequent in patients than in controls.

Germline CDR1 SEHNR, CDR2 FQNEAQ (reference sequence). V dropped 5 bases and J dropped 8; count of bases not matched to a gene: 10. The CDR3 totals 17 residues. For this clonotype: Its antigen is unknown.

Built from TCR beta cDNA, the libraries had unique molecular identifiers in them. MiXCR was run by TCRdb on the PCR reads, yielding one entry per CDR3 protein. Of hundreds of thousands of distinct CDR3 sequences in the sample, roughly half are singletons; the top ten hold over 4%. This clonotype was sampled from a girl aged 10-17 years with multiple sclerosis. The chain joins TRBV7-9 to TRBJ2-1; 15 nucleotides line up with TRBD2. Sequenced material: blood. CDR3 residues: CASSPGLAGGPEDEQFF. CDR3 sequence (DNA): TGTGCCAGCAGCCCCGGACTAGCGGGAGGGCCTGAGGATGAGCAGTTCTTC.